This entry describes one T cell receptor beta chain. The target of this receptor is not known. Nothing much larger sits one base from this clone, and base qualities are not available. The sequencing machine was an Illumina HiSeq 1500. The public reads were run again by TCRdb, first through fastp at Q25 and then through MiXCR, and only productive beta chains were kept. For every CDR3 protein sequence, its rows merge into one entry that carries the most common genes and DNA. A total of approximately 990,000 distinct CDR3 sequences appear in this sample, roughly 31% of them only once. Of the sample, around an eighth falls within the top ten clones. The record originates from a study of T cell repertoires in cytomegalovirus infection (dated by TCRdb to between 2019 and 2020). In the study overall: Recently identified HLA-C-restricted CMV epitopes, whose presentation resists viral immunomodulation, were targeted by peptide stimulations together with well-studied HLA-B-restricted epitopes. The HLA type of each donor mattered for the analysis, because public TCR beta signatures pointed to carriage of CMV infection along with the matching HLA type.

The paper's findings and limits, for the study overall: The ex vivo response was dominated by HLA-C-restricted CMV-specific TCR beta clonotypes, which also provided the single most frequent clonotype in two of eight donors. Cumulative frequency of public TCR beta family members discriminated carriers of CMV infection plus the relevant HLA type in this cohort and an independent approximately 370-donor cohort.

The sample's treatment or condition label, in plain terms: in vitro stimulation with specific CMV peptide epitopes to enrich CMV-specific T cells. The specimen was cultured CD8+ T cells from PBMCs, collected from culture after CMV antigen stimulation. The clonotype was recovered from a human donor in good health (CMV status not recorded). Some clones in this sample may be carry-over from other donors' samples.

The CDR3 reads as follows: CASSPQGTPNYGYTF. The nucleotide sequence reads TGTGCCAGCAGTCCACAGGGGACCCCTAACTATGGCTACACCTTC. The sequence links TRBV27 to TRBJ1-2, with TRBD1 identical over 7 junction bases. From the cysteine up to the phenylalanine, the CDR3 has a length of 15 residues. The entry retains the CDR3 DNA only, 45 bases that are in frame from base 1. CDR1 and CDR2, looked up from the germline V gene (reference sequence), are MNHEY and SMNVEV. V has 5 bases trimmed and J has 0 bases trimmed; junction bases matching no gene number 6.